The rows below give T cell receptor beta chains drawn from one sample of a study of blood T cell repertoires in COVID-19. Using immunoSEQ multiplex PCR, the repertoire was profiled, and TCRdb retains in-frame clones only, with some absent. The table has 250,000 to 350,000 clones, roughly nine tenths seen once. The source material was PBMCs or T cells enriched from blood (not recorded which). All receptors derive from a woman in her twenties or thirties who had recovered from COVID-19. Both conserved end residues are part of each CDR3. Fields, in order: V gene, J gene, clone size, D gene, CDR3 DNA, CDR3 protein. D genes are given only for firm matches. Not every row has a clone size; where given, it reads once, few, many or a size class.

V gene: TRBV9; J gene: TRBJ2-1; clone size: -; D gene: TRBD2; CDR3 DNA: TGTGCCAGCAGCGTAGTTGGTAGCGGGGGTAACAATGAGCAGTTCTTC; CDR3 protein: CASSVVGSGGNNEQFF
V gene: TRBV6-2/TRBV6-3; J gene: TRBJ1-1; clone size: -; D gene: -; CDR3 DNA: TGTGCCAGCAGTTCCTTACAGGGCGTCGGGGACACTGAAGCTTTCTTT; CDR3 protein: CASSSLQGVGDTEAFF
V gene: TRBV3-1/TRBV3-2; J gene: TRBJ1-1; clone size: -; D gene: -; CDR3 DNA: TGTGCCAGCAGCACGCGACAGGCGAGGAACACTGAAGCTTTCTTT; CDR3 protein: CASSTRQARNTEAFF
V gene: TRBV18; J gene: TRBJ1-2; clone size: -; D gene: -; CDR3 DNA: TGTGCCAGCTCACCAATCGTCCCGGGGCAGGGGCTCGGTGGGAACTATGGCTACACCTTC; CDR3 protein: CASSPIVPGQGLGGNYGYTF
V gene: TRBV7-9; J gene: TRBJ2-3; clone size: -; D gene: TRBD2; CDR3 DNA: TGTGCCAGCAGCTTCGATAGAATACAGCGGGGAGATACGCAGTATTTT; CDR3 protein: CASSFDRIQRGDTQYF
V gene: TRBV5-4; J gene: TRBJ2-6; clone size: -; D gene: -; CDR3 DNA: TGTGCCAGCAGCCCGGTGGGCAGTACCTCTGGGGCCAACGTCCTGACTTTC; CDR3 protein: CASSPVGSTSGANVLTF
V gene: TRBV7-9; J gene: TRBJ2-5; clone size: medium-sized; D gene: TRBD1; CDR3 DNA: TGTGCCAGCAGCTTAGGACAGGGTTGGGAGACCCAGTACTTC; CDR3 protein: CASSLGQGWETQYF
V gene: TRBV27; J gene: TRBJ1-1; clone size: -; D gene: -; CDR3 DNA: TGTGCCAGCAGAGTGAACCTGGCCACTGAAGCTTTCTTT; CDR3 protein: CASRVNLATEAFF
V gene: TRBV4-2; J gene: TRBJ1-2; clone size: -; D gene: -; CDR3 DNA: TGTGCCAGCAGCCAAGATCCGGGAGAGGGGTATGGCTACACCTTC; CDR3 protein: CASSQDPGEGYGYTF
V gene: TRBV29-1; J gene: TRBJ1-1; clone size: -; D gene: -; CDR3 DNA: TGCAGCGTTGACCGGACGGGGGACACTGAAGCTTTCTTT; CDR3 protein: CSVDRTGDTEAFF
V gene: TRBV19; J gene: TRBJ1-5; clone size: -; D gene: -; CDR3 DNA: TGTGCCAGTAGTATATCGGGTCAGGGGAATCAGCCCCAGCATTTT; CDR3 protein: CASSISGQGNQPQHF
V gene: TRBV5-6; J gene: TRBJ1-3; clone size: -; D gene: TRBD1; CDR3 DNA: TGTGCCAGCAGCCGGGACAGCCGACCTGGAAACACCATATATTTT; CDR3 protein: CASSRDSRPGNTIYF
V gene: TRBV21-1; J gene: TRBJ1-2; clone size: -; D gene: -; CDR3 DNA: TGTGCCAGCAGCAGATCGACAGGGGATGGCTACACCTTC; CDR3 protein: CASSRSTGDGYTF
V gene: TRBV6-5; J gene: TRBJ1-1; clone size: -; D gene: -; CDR3 DNA: TGTGCCAGCAGTTATGCAGGGGATGCCACTGAAGCTTTCTTT; CDR3 protein: CASSYAGDATEAFF
V gene: TRBV6-5; J gene: TRBJ1-2; clone size: -; D gene: TRBD1; CDR3 DNA: TGTGCCAGCAGTACGGACAGGGAGGATGGCTACACCTTC; CDR3 protein: CASSTDREDGYTF
V gene: TRBV10-2; J gene: TRBJ1-6; clone size: -; D gene: -; CDR3 DNA: TGCGCCAGCAGTGATGGGGCCTCACCCCTCCACTTT; CDR3 protein: CASSDGASPLHF
V gene: TRBV30; J gene: TRBJ1-2; clone size: -; D gene: -; CDR3 DNA: TGTGCCTGGAACAGGGTTCAGCTTGGCTACACCTTC; CDR3 protein: CAWNRVQLGYTF
V gene: TRBV19; J gene: TRBJ2-3; clone size: -; D gene: TRBD1; CDR3 DNA: TGTGCCAGTAGTATTAGTTCTCCGGCCAGGGGGGATACGCAGTATTTT; CDR3 protein: CASSISSPARGDTQYF
V gene: TRBV18; J gene: TRBJ1-5; clone size: once; D gene: TRBD1; CDR3 DNA: TGTGCCAGCTCACCGCGCGGGACAGCGAACAATCAGCCCCAGCATTTT; CDR3 protein: CASSPRGTANNQPQHF
V gene: TRBV7-8; J gene: TRBJ1-2; clone size: many; D gene: TRBD1; CDR3 DNA: TGTGCCAGCAGCCCAGGGGACAGGGGGAATCTGGGAGGCTACACCTTC; CDR3 protein: CASSPGDRGNLGGYTF
V gene: TRBV7-9; J gene: TRBJ1-4; clone size: few; D gene: -; CDR3 DNA: TGTGCCAGCATCAATACTGGGGACATAGATGAAAAACTGTTTTTT; CDR3 protein: CASINTGDIDEKLFF
V gene: TRBV18; J gene: TRBJ2-1; clone size: -; D gene: TRBD1; CDR3 DNA: TGTGCCAGCTCACCTCAGGGACAGGGACACAATGAGCAGTTCTTC; CDR3 protein: CASSPQGQGHNEQFF
V gene: TRBV11-2; J gene: TRBJ1-1; clone size: -; D gene: -; CDR3 DNA: TGTGCCAGCAGCATTCCGACAGGACTCACTGAAGCTTTCTTT; CDR3 protein: CASSIPTGLTEAFF
V gene: TRBV7-9; J gene: TRBJ1-1; clone size: few; D gene: TRBD1; CDR3 DNA: TGTGCCAGCAGCTTGACAGGGGGCTGGTCGAACACTGAAGCTTTCTTT; CDR3 protein: CASSLTGGWSNTEAFF
V gene: TRBV19; J gene: TRBJ2-1; clone size: once; D gene: -; CDR3 DNA: TGTGCCAGTAGTATAGAAAGCGCGGGTGGACAGTTTCATGCTGAGCAGTTCTTC; CDR3 protein: CASSIESAGGQFHAEQFF
V gene: TRBV7-2; J gene: TRBJ1-3; clone size: -; D gene: -; CDR3 DNA: TGTGCCAGCAGCCCCCGAGGCATATCTGGAAACACCATATATTTT; CDR3 protein: CASSPRGISGNTIYF
V gene: TRBV7-9; J gene: TRBJ1-4; clone size: few; D gene: TRBD1; CDR3 DNA: TGTGCCAGCAGCTTAGAGACAGGGGCTAATGAAAAACTGTTTTTT; CDR3 protein: CASSLETGANEKLFF